Below, 5 T cell receptor beta chains from the same sample are listed, as sequenced in a study of identical twins. TCRdb called the 5' RACE reads again in MiXCR, with one record for every CDR3 protein. The sample gives 430,000 or so distinct CDR3 sequences, approximately 24% of which show up once; about 2.9% is in the top ten. These sequences were also reported in another study, on T cells expressing NK-cell markers.

Specimen: CD4+ T cells sorted from blood. The receptors come from a woman aged 18-35 years in good health.

Concerning this clonotype: One end of the junction fails to match germline, which may point to a read error. The V and J genes are TRBV6-1 and TRBJ1-2; 8 positions agree with TRBD1. This CDR3 spans 13 amino acids. The germline V gene has CDR1 MNHNS and CDR2 SASEGT. CDR3 nucleotides: TGTGCCAGCAGTGAACTGGGGGACAGGCAACAATACTTC. This gives the protein CASSELGDRQQYF.

This rearrangement joins TRBV2 to TRBJ1-5, with unresolved D. V was pared by 4 bases and J by 0 bases, with 7 bases between. The CDR3 contains 14 residues. The germline CDR1 and CDR2 sequences are SNHLY and FYNNEI. CDR3 loop: CASSGEYSNQPQHF. The CDR3 DNA sequence: TGTGCCAGCAGTGGGGAATATAGCAATCAGCCCCAGCATTTT.

The chain is built from TRBV9 and TRBJ2-2, with D maybe TRBD2 (6 bases). In germline, CDR1 is SGDLS, CDR2 YYNGEE. The CDR3 is 16 residues long. Trimming removed 0 bases at V and 5 bases at J, with 14 bases between. The CDR3 is CASSVALAGKTGELFF. The CDR3 DNA sequence: TGTGCCAGCAGCGTAGCATTGGCGGGGAAAACCGGGGAGCTGTTTTTT. Full variable domain (rest looked up from reference TRBV9 and TRBJ2-2): DSGVTQTPKHLITATGQRVTLRCSPRSGDLSVYWYQQSLDQGLQFLIQYYNGEERAKGNILERFSAQQFPDLHSELNLSSLELGDSALYFCASSVALAGKTGELFFGEGSRLTVL.

As to this clonotype: An end of the junction differs from the germline gene, which may be a read error. The chain is built from TRBV6-5 and TRBJ2-7; 9 bases match TRBD2. Germline V lookup: CDR1 MNHEY, CDR2 SVGAGI. This CDR3 region has 15 residues. The CDR3 region has the DNA TGTGCCAGCAGCTACTCGACTAGCGGATCCTACGAGCAGTACTTC. This encodes CASSYSTSGSYEQYF.

The chain has TRBV3-1 and TRBJ2-5, with 9 nucleotides matching TRBD1. V lost 4 bases to trimming and J lost 4 bases; unmatched junction nucleotides: 4. Germline V gene sequence: CDR1 LGHDT, CDR2 YNNKEL (reference sequence). CDR3 length: 14 amino acids. CDR3 bases: TGTGCCAGCAGCCTCCAGACAGGGGGAGAGACCCAGTACTTC. Protein product: CASSLQTGGETQYF.